Below, 29 T cell receptor beta chains from the same sample are listed, as sequenced in a study of cytomegalovirus exposure and HLA in healthy donors. PCR amplification relied on 60 Vbeta primers (plus 13 Jbeta primers). TCRdb's table, derived via immunoSEQ multiplex PCR, lists solely in-frame clones and lacks some. Among some 200,000 clones listed, 76% were seen once. The sequencing sample was made of PBMCs. These receptors were obtained from a man aged 18-30 years in good health and CMV-seronegative.

V usage is TRBV10-2 and J usage is TRBJ1-1; weak D call: TRBD1 (6 bases). The CDR3 is 14 amino acids. Trimming took 3 bases from V and 4 from J, leaving 12 bases between them. Germline assignment: CDR1 WSHSY and CDR2 SAAADI. Here the CDR3 DNA reads TGCGCCAGCAGTGATTCGTCAGGGGCCACTGAAGCTTTCTTT. As protein: CASSDSSGATEAFF.

The chain joins TRBV29-1 to TRBJ2-1, with D possibly TRBD1 on 6 matching bases. There are 12 residues in the CDR3. In germline, CDR1 is SQVTM, CDR2 ANQGSEA. V lost 7 bases to trimming and J lost 5 bases, with 12 bases between them. CDR3 amino acids: CSATRGDNEQFF. The CDR3 bases are TGCAGCGCGACCAGGGGAGACAATGAGCAGTTCTTC.

This clone was detected only a few times. The CDR3 bases are TGTGCCAGCAGTGGACTAGCGGGAGTACCCTTCGATGAGCAGTTCTTC. As protein: CASSGLAGVPFDEQFF. This chain joins TRBV2 and TRBJ2-1, with 12 bases lining up with TRBD2. V lost 4 bases, J lost 8 bases, and 9 bases stayed unmatched. Looked up from germline, CDR1 is SNHLY and CDR2 is FYNNEI. The CDR3 extends over 16 amino acids.

The gene calls are TRBV19 and TRBJ2-3; 12 nucleotides align to TRBD2. The CDR3 runs to 14 residues. J was trimmed by 7 bases and V by 8 bases; bases with no gene match: 7. Germline CDR1 reads LNHDA; CDR2 reads SQIVND (reference sequence). The CDR3 DNA sequence: TGTGCCAGTCTGGGACTAGCGGGTGAATATACGCAGTATTTT. Translating gives CASLGLAGEYTQYF. Based on the CDR3 plus reference TRBV19 and TRBJ2-3, the full variable domain is DGGITQSPKYLFRKEGQNVTLSCEQNLNHDAMYWYRQDPGQGLRLIYYSQIVNDFQKGDIAEGYSVSREKKESFPLTVTSAQKNPTAFYLCASLGLAGEYTQYFGPGTRLTVL.

This clone was seen more than once but under ten times. The chain has TRBV30 and TRBJ2-3; tentatively, D is TRBD2 (5 bases). The CDR3 sequence is 12 residues long. Germline lookup yields CDR1 GTSNPN and CDR2 SVGIG (reference sequence). The V gene lost 5 bases and the J gene lost 1 base, with 7 bases spanning the gap. The CDR3: CAWGSGTDTQYF. As DNA, the CDR3 is TGTGCCTGGGGTAGCGGCACAGATACGCAGTATTTT.

The chain has TRBV30 and TRBJ2-7; D not certain. The CDR3 extends over 13 amino acids. Trimming shortened V by 1 base and J by 2 bases, and 9 bases separated the two germline ends. Germline assignment: CDR1 GTSNPN and CDR2 SVGIG (reference sequence). The CDR3 spells CAWSGGRTYEQYF. The DNA for the CDR3 is TGTGCCTGGAGTGGCGGTCGTACCTACGAGCAGTACTTC. The full variable domain, its missing parts supplied by reference TRBV30 and TRBJ2-7, is SQTIHQWPATLVQPVGSPLSLECTVEGTSNPNLYWYRQAAGRGLQLLFYSVGIGQISSEVPQNLSASRPQDRQFILSSKKLLLSDSGFYLCAWSGGRTYEQYFGPGTRLTVT.

This clone appeared a few times. The V and J genes are TRBV5-1 and TRBJ1-4; the match to TRBD1 covers 8 bases. This CDR3 comprises 15 residues. The germline CDR1 and CDR2 sequences are SGHRS and YFSETQ. The junction had 11 bases not matched to a gene; V was cut back by 5 bases and J by 8 bases. CDR3 DNA: TGCGCCAGCAGGCCAATGACAGGGGTGACGGAAAAACTGTTTTTT. Encoded protein: CASRPMTGVTEKLFF.

This clone was found once. The V and J genes are TRBV14 and TRBJ2-7; D perhaps matches TRBD2 (6 bases). The CDR3 has 14 residues. From germline, CDR1 is SGHDN and CDR2 FVKESK. Trimming removed 4 bases at V and 2 bases at J, with 12 bases between. The CDR3 reads CASSPGGVTYEQYF. In DNA, the CDR3 is TGTGCCAGCAGCCCAGGCGGGGTTACCTACGAGCAGTACTTC.

This chain links TRBV5-4 with TRBJ2-3, with a possible D match to TRBD2 (5 bases). Germline CDR1 SGHNT, CDR2 YYREEE (reference sequence). The CDR3 sequence is 14 residues long. V lost 0 bases, J lost 3 bases, and 8 bases lay in between. CDR3 nucleotides: TGTGCCAGCAGCTTGGTCCCGGGAACAGATACGCAGTATTTT. As protein: CASSLVPGTDTQYF.

The chain has TRBV6-5 and TRBJ2-7; 9 nucleotides align to TRBD1. CDR3 size: 15 residues. V was pared by 6 bases and J by 0 bases, with 6 bases of the junction left unmatched. Germline values: CDR1 MNHEY, CDR2 SVGAGI. As DNA, the CDR3 is TGTGCCAGCAGGTCGGGACAGGGTGTCTCCTACGAGCAGTACTTC. Residues: CASRSGQGVSYEQYF.

This clone was seen once. The CDR3: CASSEDRGPPDTQYF. As DNA, the CDR3 is TGTGCCAGCAGTGAAGACAGGGGGCCTCCAGATACGCAGTATTTT. This chain joins TRBV2 and TRBJ2-3; 9 nucleotides line up with TRBD1. CDR3 length: 15 amino acids. After removal of 1 base from V and 4 bases from J, the junction contained 3 bases not matched to a gene. Looked up from germline, CDR1 is SNHLY and CDR2 is FYNNEI.

This clone was found a few times. The V gene is TRBV6-1, the J gene TRBJ2-7; 9 bases line up with TRBD1. Germline assignment: CDR1 MNHNS and CDR2 SASEGT. The ends lost 9 bases at V and 3 bases at J; junction bases unmatched: 6. CDR3 length equals 13 residues. The CDR3 DNA reads as TGTGCCAGTAAGGGACAGGGTGTCTACGAGCAGTACTTC. This encodes CASKGQGVYEQYF.

The chain links TRBV5-1 to TRBJ2-1; 12 positions agree with TRBD2. Germline V gives CDR1 SGHRS, CDR2 YFSETQ. V was pared by 1 base and J by 15 bases, with 8 bases of the junction left unmatched. The CDR3 is 14 residues long. CDR3 nucleotides: TGCGCCAGCAGCTTGACTAGCGGGGGGCGTGACCCGTTCTTC. This encodes CASSLTSGGRDPFF.

This chain links TRBV5-1 with TRBJ2-1; 11 bases fit TRBD2. The CDR3 length is 17 residues. The junction had 12 bases not matched to a gene; V was cut back by 4 bases and J by 6 bases. Per germline, CDR1 SGHRS and CDR2 YFSETQ. Written as DNA, the CDR3 is TGCGCCAGCAGCATCTCCTCTAGCGGGAGGTACGGCAATGAGCAGTTCTTC. This sequence encodes CASSISSSGRYGNEQFF.

This chain joins TRBV9 and TRBJ1-1; D perhaps matches TRBD1 (5 bases). V was shortened by 4 bases and J by 0 bases, with 13 bases between the two germline ends. This CDR3 is 15 amino acids long. The germline gives CDR1 SGDLS, CDR2 YYNGEE. The CDR3 DNA reads TGTGCCAGCAGCCTTACAGGAGTAATGAACACTGAAGCTTTCTTT. As protein: CASSLTGVMNTEAFF.

The V and J genes are TRBV11-2 and TRBJ2-1; 8 positions agree with TRBD1. The V segment lost 4 bases and the J segment 0 bases; nucleotides outside the gene matches: 5. The CDR3 length is 16 residues. Germline CDR1 and CDR2: SGHAT and FQNNGV. The chain's CDR3 is CASSYRTGSSYNEQFF. CDR3 DNA sequence: TGTGCCAGCAGCTATAGGACAGGGAGCTCCTACAATGAGCAGTTCTTC.

The chain is built from TRBV18 and TRBJ2-3, with TRBD2 matching 11 bases. The CDR3 length is 13 residues. Looked up from germline, CDR1 is KGHSH and CDR2 is LQKENI. V shed 3 bases, J shed 13 bases, and the junction held 6 bases outside the gene matches. The CDR3 loop is CASSPPTSGKEYF. As DNA, the CDR3 is TGTGCCAGCTCACCGCCGACTAGCGGGAAGGAGTATTTT.

The rearrangement joins TRBV6-5 to TRBJ1-2; D perhaps matches TRBD1 (5 bases). The germline V gene has CDR1 MNHEY and CDR2 SVGAGI. V was shortened by 2 bases and J by 6 bases, with 16 bases between the two germline ends. This CDR3 is 15 amino acids long. As DNA, the CDR3 is TGTGCCAGCAGTTACGCGGCAGGGCCTGCTAATGGCTACACCTTC. The encoded protein is CASSYAAGPANGYTF.

CDR3 sequence reads: CASRSAGQGLYNEQFF. CDR3 in DNA: TGTGCCAGCCGTTCCGCGGGACAGGGGCTGTACAATGAGCAGTTCTTC. The chain recombines TRBV2 with TRBJ2-1; 10 bases are a match to TRBD1. The ends lost 8 bases at V and 4 bases at J; junction bases unmatched: 11. This CDR3 has 16 amino acids. Germline CDR1 and CDR2: SNHLY and FYNNEI. The whole variable domain, remainder taken from reference TRBV2 and TRBJ2-1, is EPEVTQTPSHQVTQMGQEVILRCVPISNHLYFYWYRQILGQKVEFLVSFYNNEISEKSEIFDDQFSVERPDGSNFTLKIRSTKLEDSAMYFCASRSAGQGLYNEQFFGPGTRLTVL.

V gene TRBV5-4 combines with J gene TRBJ2-7; the match to TRBD2 covers 8 bases. J gave up 2 bases and V 0 bases, and 7 bases lay outside the gene matches. Germline CDR1 reads SGHNT; CDR2 reads YYREEE (reference sequence). CDR3 length equals 16 residues. The CDR3: CASSLEGSGVPYEQYF. CDR3 nucleotides: TGTGCCAGCAGCTTGGAAGGTAGCGGGGTCCCCTACGAGCAGTACTTC. Based on the CDR3 plus reference TRBV5-4 and TRBJ2-7, the full variable domain is ETGVTQSPTHLIKTRGQQVTLRCSSQSGHNTVSWYQQALGQGPQFIFQYYREEENGRGNFPPRFSGLQFPNYSSELNVNALELDDSALYLCASSLEGSGVPYEQYFGPGTRLTVT.

This chain uses TRBV9 with TRBJ2-7; TRBD2 matches 7 bases. The V and J ends lost 4 bases and 0 bases, in that order; junction bases with no gene match: 4. The CDR3 is 14 amino acids. Germline loops: CDR1 SGDLS, CDR2 YYNGEE. The DNA of the CDR3 is TGTGCCAGCAGCTCTGGGACTACCTCCTACGAGCAGTACTTC. It specifies CASSSGTTSYEQYF.

This sequence joins TRBV19 and TRBJ2-1, with 10 bases lining up with TRBD2. The length of the CDR3 is 15 residues. Trimming cost V 2 bases and J 8 bases; bases outside gene matches: 6. Germline V gene sequence: CDR1 LNHDA, CDR2 SQIVND (reference sequence). In nucleotides, the CDR3 is TGTGCCAGTAGTATAAAACCCGGGACTAGCGATGAGCAGTTCTTC. It encodes CASSIKPGTSDEQFF.

The chain combines TRBV7-9 with TRBJ2-7; 8 bases align to TRBD1. Trimming removed 6 bases from V and 6 bases from J; junction bases left unmatched: 7. Germline CDR1 and CDR2: SEHNR and FQNEAQ (reference sequence). This CDR3 has 13 residues. CDR3 in DNA: TGTGCCAGCAGATACCAGGGGGCCGGCGAGCAGTACTTC. It encodes CASRYQGAGEQYF.

This clone occurred a few times. The chain recombines TRBV5-1 with TRBJ2-3; 9 bases line up with TRBD2. Trimming cost V 1 base and J 5 bases; bases outside gene matches: 5. In germline, CDR1 is SGHRS, CDR2 YFSETQ. CDR3 length: 15 residues. This chain's CDR3 is CASSLPAGGGDTQYF. CDR3 coding DNA: TGCGCCAGCAGCTTGCCAGCGGGAGGTGGAGATACGCAGTATTTT.

The chain carries TRBV18 and TRBJ1-2; maybe TRBD1 (6 bases). Trimming stripped 2 bases from V and 4 bases from J, with 11 bases between. The CDR3 covers 14 residues. Per the germline V gene, CDR1 is KGHSH and CDR2 is LQKENI. CDR3 sequence reads: CASSPTTGSYGYTF. CDR3 bases: TGTGCCAGCTCACCAACCACAGGGAGCTATGGCTACACCTTC.

V gene TRBV2 combines with J gene TRBJ2-7; 8 bases are shared with TRBD1. The CDR3 is 15 residues long. V gave up 6 bases and J gave up 0 bases; unmatched junction bases: 7. The germline V gene encodes CDR1 SNHLY and CDR2 FYNNEI. CDR3 residues: CASRAGQGYSYEQYF. CDR3 sequence (DNA): TGTGCCAGCAGGGCCGGACAGGGCTACTCCTACGAGCAGTACTTC.

The rearrangement joins TRBV5-8 to TRBJ2-7, with 10 positions matching TRBD2. This CDR3 comprises 18 residues. Trimming at V came to 4 bases and at J to 2 bases, leaving 15 bases not matched to a gene. Germline V gene sequence: CDR1 SGHTS, CDR2 YDEGEE. CDR3 DNA: TGTGCCAGCAGCGTCAGGGTAGCGGGAGGTTCTCTGGCCTACGAGCAGTACTTC. Translation: CASSVRVAGGSLAYEQYF.

This chain joins TRBV7-5 and TRBJ1-1. TRBV7-5 is classified as a pseudogene. CDR3 length equals 17 residues. The CDR3 reads CARSLAGGGDLDTEAFF. CDR3 sequence (DNA): TGTGCCAGAAGCTTAGCCGGAGGTGGGGATTTGGACACTGAAGCTTTCTTT.

This clone was detected only a few times. The genes are TRBV6-4 and TRBJ2-2; a weak D match, TRBD1 (6 bases). The length of the CDR3 is 15 residues. Trimming took off 6 bases at V and 5 bases at J, with 16 bases between the two ends. The germline V gene encodes CDR1 MRHNA and CDR2 SNTAGT. DNA for the CDR3: TGTGCCAGCAGACCGACAGGTTCAATGACCGGGGAGCTGTTTTTT. Its protein is CASRPTGSMTGELFF.